The present T cell receptor (beta chain) was sequenced within a study of vaccination and CD4 T cells after COVID-19. For the study at large: Stimulation of cells relied on overlapping spike peptides derived from SARS-CoV-2, HCoV-NL63, HCoV-OC43 and HCoV-229E.

Sequenced with the Oncomine TCR Beta short-read assay was DNA taken from cultured CD4+ T cells. Investigators isolated genomic DNA from cultured CD4+ T cells. In TCRdb, the PCR reads were re-called with MiXCR into one record per CDR3 protein. The sample contains over 5,500 distinct CDR3 sequences, 30% to 45% of which appear only once. V was trimmed by 3 bases and J by 6 bases, leaving 10 bases between them. The CDR3 has 12 residues. Germline V gene data show CDR1 as SGHRS and CDR2 as YFSETQ. With regard to this clonotype: Its target is unknown.

Treatment described: approximately nine-day PBMC culture with coronavirus spike peptide pools or control peptides (ViraFEST assay). Ahead of the COVID-19 pandemic (2011-2018), the CD4+ T cells of the unexposed donor were collected. T cells were expanded with peptide pools, and expanded clonotypes were identified by TCR sequencing. Sequences were obtained from CD4+ T cells from blood, cultured in vitro. The receptor was derived from a human donor in good health. The gene calls are TRBV5-1 and TRBJ2-7; weak D call: TRBD1 (6 bases). CDR3 loop: CASSSLTGEQYF. The CDR3 region has the DNA TGCGCCAGCAGCTCCCTGACAGGCGAGCAGTACTTC.